Sequencing of this T cell receptor (beta chain) was carried out in a study of T cell repertoires in cytomegalovirus infection. Across the study: Selection of CMV epitopes for the study included recently identified HLA-C-restricted and well-studied HLA-B-restricted ones. CMV infection together with matching HLA type was indicated by public TCR beta signatures. The study, taken as a whole, reports: Across the ex vivo response, the dominant clonotypes were HLA-C-restricted CMV-specific TCR beta clonotypes. Identification of carriers of CMV plus the relevant HLA was performed using cumulative public TCR beta family frequency.

The CDR3 is 17 residues long. The junction had 11 bases not matched to a gene; V was cut back by 4 bases and J by 2 bases. Germline assignment: CDR1 LNHDA and CDR2 SQIVND (reference sequence). Comment on this clonotype: As yet, its antigen is unknown.

TCRdb passed the reads through MiXCR, listing each CDR3 protein once. Of about 20,000 distinct CDR3 sequences in the sample, about 39% are singletons; the top ten hold just under 95%. The gene calls are TRBV19 and TRBJ2-1, with 7 bases lining up with TRBD1. The sample consisted of CD8+ T cells from cultured PBMCs, taken from culture after CMV antigen stimulation. The clonotype comes from a human donor in good health (CMV status not recorded). Some clones in this sample may be carry-over from other donors' samples. The CDR3 DNA follows: TGTGCCAGTAGTACTAAAACCGGGGACAGAACCTACAATGAGCAGTTCTTC. This gives the protein CASSTKTGDRTYNEQFF.